The 29 T cell receptor beta chains below were found in one sample sequenced in a study of shared clonotypes between healthy human individuals. Measured with immunoSEQ multiplex PCR; TCRdb has only the in-frame clones, and not every one. The profile shows around 510,000 clones, about 96% of them singletons. The sequencing sample was made of naive CD4+ T cells sorted from blood. Noted subset: CD45RA+ positively selected. The receptors derive from a woman aged 25 to 39 in good health.

This clone was detected once. The chain links TRBV19 to TRBJ1-5; 9 bases map to TRBD1. The CDR3 is made up of 16 amino acids. The V and J ends lost 4 bases and 7 bases, in that order; junction bases with no gene match: 11. Germline V CDR1 and CDR2: LNHDA, SQIVND (reference sequence). The CDR3 DNA is TGTGCCAGTAGTAGTTACAACAGGGGGCGCATCCAGCCCCAGCATTTT. This sequence encodes CASSSYNRGRIQPQHF.

This rearrangement joins TRBV7-9 to TRBJ2-3; 9 nucleotides align to TRBD1. The CDR3 length is 16 residues. Germline V CDR1 and CDR2: SEHNR, FQNEAQ (reference sequence). V lost 4 bases to trimming and J lost 6 bases; unmatched junction nucleotides: 11. CDR3: CASSSPGGQGYDTQYF. The CDR3 DNA reads TGTGCCAGCAGCTCCCCGGGGGGACAGGGATACGATACGCAGTATTTT. The whole variable domain, filled in from reference TRBV7-9 and TRBJ2-3, reads DTGVSQNPRHKITKRGQNVTFRCDPISEHNRLYWYRQTLGQGPEFLTYFQNEAQLEKSRLLSDRFSAERPKGSFSTLEIQRTEQGDSAMYLCASSSPGGQGYDTQYFGPGTRLTVL.

A few counts support this clone. Other DNA sequences of this sample code for an identical CDR3. The V gene is TRBV7-9, the J gene TRBJ2-7; D not certain. CDR1 and CDR2 (germline): SEHNR, FQNEAQ (reference sequence). This CDR3 is built from 12 residues. Deletions cut 1 base from V and 6 bases from J, with 7 bases between. The CDR3 DNA reads as TGTGCCAGCAGCTTAGGGCTGGGCGAGCAGTACTTC. Translation: CASSLGLGEQYF.

This clone has just one count. This chain joins TRBV18 and TRBJ2-1, with TRBD2 matching over 9 bases. The V gene's germline CDR1 is KGHSH and CDR2 LQKENI. There are 15 residues in the CDR3. V was pared by 2 bases and J by 5 bases, with 4 bases of the junction left unmatched. CDR3 bases: TGTGCCAGCTCACCATTAGCGGGAGTAGACAATGAGCAGTTCTTC. Encoded protein: CASSPLAGVDNEQFF.

The chain couples TRBV4-1 to TRBJ1-1; no clear D gene. V dropped 0 bases and J dropped 3 bases, with 5 bases sitting between them. Germline assignment: CDR1 MGHRA and CDR2 YSYEKL. The CDR3 loop spans 13 amino acids. The CDR3 sequence is CASSQDPYTEAFF. In nucleotides, the CDR3 is TGCGCCAGCAGCCAAGATCCCTACACTGAAGCTTTCTTT.

The chain couples TRBV28 to TRBJ2-7, with D possibly being TRBD1 or TRBD2 (5 bases each). The CDR3 runs to 15 residues. Per germline, CDR1 MDHEN and CDR2 SYDVKM. V was clipped by 4 bases and J by 7 bases, with 20 bases between them. CDR3 bases: TGTGCCAGCAGTTCGAGGCGCTGGGGACCCTCGGAGCAGTACTTC. Translation: CASSSRRWGPSEQYF. The full variable domain, in which reference TRBV28 and TRBJ2-7 provide the parts outside the CDR3, is DVKVTQSSRYLVKRTGEKVFLECVQDMDHENMFWYRQDPGLGLRLIYFSYDVKMKEKGDIPEGYSVSREKKERFSLILESASTNQTSMYLCASSSRRWGPSEQYFGPGTRLTVT.

The gene calls are TRBV4-2 and TRBJ2-7; D gene unclear. Trimming removed 2 bases at V and 6 bases at J, with 14 bases between. CDR1 and CDR2 (germline): LGHNA, YNFKEQ. This CDR3 region has 14 residues. The CDR3 protein is CASSQQNRASEQYF. CDR3 DNA sequence: TGTGCCAGCAGCCAACAAAACCGGGCCAGCGAGCAGTACTTC.

The V gene is TRBV2, the J gene TRBJ2-3; D is undetermined. Trimming cost V 4 bases and J 0 bases, with 11 bases left between them. The germline gives CDR1 SNHLY, CDR2 FYNNEI. The CDR3 is made up of 15 amino acids. CDR3 residues: CASSVFNLSTDTQYF. In nucleotides, the CDR3 is TGTGCCAGCAGTGTATTCAACCTCAGCACAGATACGCAGTATTTT. The complete variable domain, with remaining parts taken from reference TRBV2 and TRBJ2-3, reads EPEVTQTPSHQVTQMGQEVILRCVPISNHLYFYWYRQILGQKVEFLVSFYNNEISEKSEIFDDQFSVERPDGSNFTLKIRSTKLEDSAMYFCASSVFNLSTDTQYFGPGTRLTVL.

This rearrangement joins TRBV2 to TRBJ2-1; the D gene could be TRBD1 or TRBD2 (5 bases each). V was trimmed by 4 bases and J by 7 bases, leaving 17 bases between them. The length of the CDR3 is 15 residues. Per the germline V gene, CDR1 is SNHLY and CDR2 is FYNNEI. CDR3 sequence (DNA): TGTGCCAGCAGTGGGGACGTCTACTCAGGGAATGAGCAGTTCTTC. Translation gives CASSGDVYSGNEQFF. Based on the CDR3 plus reference TRBV2 and TRBJ2-1, the full variable domain is EPEVTQTPSHQVTQMGQEVILRCVPISNHLYFYWYRQILGQKVEFLVSFYNNEISEKSEIFDDQFSVERPDGSNFTLKIRSTKLEDSAMYFCASSGDVYSGNEQFFGPGTRLTVL.

The chain has TRBV15 and TRBJ1-3, with D maybe TRBD1 (5 bases). The CDR3 spans 15 residues. Deletions cut 4 bases from V and 0 bases from J, with 10 bases between. Looked up from germline, CDR1 is LNHNV and CDR2 is YYDKDF (reference sequence). The CDR3 is CATSTGLGSGNTIYF. In DNA form, the CDR3 reads TGTGCCACCAGCACGGGACTGGGCTCTGGAAACACCATATATTTT.

The chain carries TRBV11-3 and TRBJ2-7; no reliable D call. Trimming took off 3 bases at V and 3 bases at J, with 15 bases between the two ends. Germline lookup yields CDR1 SGHNT and CDR2 YENEEA. The CDR3 is 15 amino acids. The CDR3: CASSFGVASYYEQYF. CDR3 DNA sequence: TGTGCCAGCAGCTTTGGGGTCGCCTCCTACTACGAGCAGTACTTC.

The rearrangement joins TRBV5-1 to TRBJ1-1, with D hard to call. Per germline, CDR1 SGHRS and CDR2 YFSETQ. Trimming took off 4 bases at V and 1 base at J, with 11 bases between the two ends. This CDR3 region has 14 residues. The CDR3 DNA follows: TGCGCCAGCAGCCTCCAGGACGAGAACACTGAAGCTTTCTTT. It translates to CASSLQDENTEAFF.

V and J are TRBV20-1 and TRBJ2-1; D gene ambiguous. V dropped 8 bases and J dropped 7 bases, with 12 bases sitting between them. The CDR3 runs to 11 residues. Germline CDR1 reads DFQATT; CDR2 reads SNEGSKA (reference sequence). The chain's CDR3 is CSPTQRNEQFF. Here the CDR3 DNA reads TGCAGTCCAACCCAGAGGAATGAGCAGTTCTTC.

The V call is TRBV28, the J call TRBJ2-7; 9 nucleotides line up with TRBD2. Germline lookup yields CDR1 MDHEN and CDR2 SYDVKM. This CDR3 contains 17 residues. Losses at the gene ends were 3 bases for V and 0 bases for J; bases not matched to a gene: 9. CDR3 in DNA: TGTGCCAGCAGTTTCCATCTAGGACTAGCGCACTCCTACGAGCAGTACTTC. Translating gives CASSFHLGLAHSYEQYF. Filled out from reference TRBV28 and TRBJ2-7, the complete variable domain reads DVKVTQSSRYLVKRTGEKVFLECVQDMDHENMFWYRQDPGLGLRLIYFSYDVKMKEKGDIPEGYSVSREKKERFSLILESASTNQTSMYLCASSFHLGLAHSYEQYFGPGTRLTVT.

The chain joins TRBV28 to TRBJ2-7; TRBD1 matches 8 bases. CDR1 MDHEN and CDR2 SYDVKM come from the germline V gene. This CDR3 comprises 14 residues. The J segment lost 0 bases and the V segment lost 7 bases, leaving 5 bases of the junction unmatched. CDR3 amino acids: CASTRQGFSYEQYF. CDR3 bases: TGTGCCAGCACCCGACAGGGGTTCTCCTACGAGCAGTACTTC.

The chain recombines TRBV30 with TRBJ2-3; tentatively, D is TRBD1 or TRBD2 (5 bases each). The CDR3 totals 15 residues. CDR1 GTSNPN and CDR2 SVGIG come from the germline V gene (reference sequence). V dropped 0 bases and J dropped 2 bases, with 12 bases sitting between them. The CDR3 region is CAWSVGTGLTDTQYF. CDR3 bases: TGTGCCTGGAGTGTAGGTACAGGACTCACAGATACGCAGTATTTT.

The J gene is TRBJ2-7, the V gene TRBV19; the D gene is possibly TRBD2 (6 bases). Germline V gene data show CDR1 as LNHDA and CDR2 as SQIVND (reference sequence). The V end was cut by 1 base, the J end by 2 bases, with 15 bases between. The CDR3 extends over 16 amino acids. The CDR3 DNA is TGTGCCAGTAGTATAGGGGGGTCCGGGAGTACCTACGAGCAGTACTTC. It codes for CASSIGGSGSTYEQYF.

The V and J genes are TRBV6-6 and TRBJ2-1; D is uncertain. CDR1 is MNHNY, CDR2 SVGAGI, per germline (reference sequence). Trimming removed 0 bases at V and 8 bases at J, with 11 bases between. CDR3 size: 14 residues. DNA for the CDR3: TGTGCCAGCAGTTACTCCCCGGCTGGGGATGAGCAGTTCTTC. The encoded protein is CASSYSPAGDEQFF.

The rearrangement uses TRBV28 and TRBJ2-7, with 9 nucleotides matching TRBD1. With V trimmed by 7 bases and J by 2 bases, 9 bases remained unmatched. The CDR3 sequence is 15 residues long. From germline, CDR1 is MDHEN and CDR2 SYDVKM. CDR3 sequence reads: CASTPRDRDTYEQYF. CDR3 coding DNA: TGTGCCAGCACCCCCCGGGACAGGGATACCTACGAGCAGTACTTC.

The chain carries TRBV6-5 and TRBJ2-4, with TRBD1 matching over 9 bases. CDR3 size: 13 residues. Germline-derived CDR1 and CDR2 are MNHEY and SVGAGI. V dropped 4 bases and J dropped 11; count of bases not matched to a gene: 6. The CDR3 protein is CASSSDRGGVQYF. The CDR3 DNA reads TGTGCCAGCAGTTCGGACAGGGGCGGAGTTCAGTACTTC.

The chain joins TRBV28 to TRBJ2-1, with 10 positions matching TRBD2. The V segment lost 5 bases and the J segment 10 bases; nucleotides outside the gene matches: 14. The CDR3 sequence is 16 residues long. Germline loops: CDR1 MDHEN, CDR2 SYDVKM. CDR3 loop: CASSLGGSGRADEQFF. The CDR3 bases are TGTGCCAGCAGTCTAGGTGGGAGCGGGAGGGCAGACGAGCAGTTCTTC.

Turning to this clone: This sample also contains other DNA sequences that code for the same CDR3. This chain links TRBV29-1 with TRBJ1-5; tentatively, D is TRBD1 (5 bases). V was clipped by 4 bases and J by 3 bases, with 7 bases between them. This CDR3 is built from 12 residues. Germline V gene data show CDR1 as SQVTM and CDR2 as ANQGSEA. The CDR3 nucleotides are TGCAGCGTTGGGGGGTCCAATCAGCCCCAGCATTTT. Protein sequence: CSVGGSNQPQHF. The full variable domain, with the rest looked up from reference TRBV29-1 and TRBJ1-5, is SAVISQKPSRDICQRGTSLTIQCQVDSQVTMMFWYRQQPGQSLTLIATANQGSEATYESGFVIDKFPISRPNLTFSTLTVSNMSPEDSSIYLCSVGGSNQPQHFGDGTRLSIL.

The V call is TRBV7-8, the J call TRBJ1-4; unclear D gene. Trimming took off 1 base at V and 5 bases at J, with 11 bases between the two ends. This CDR3 has 15 amino acids. The germline V gene encodes CDR1 SGHVS and CDR2 FQNEAQ. Written as DNA, the CDR3 is TGTGCCAGCAGCTTAGTTGGAGCTAAGAATGAAAAACTGTTTTTT. Its protein is CASSLVGAKNEKLFF.

V and J are TRBV11-2 and TRBJ2-5; 8 bases agree with TRBD2. CDR1 SGHAT and CDR2 FQNNGV come from the germline V gene. The ends lost 5 bases at V and 4 bases at J; junction bases unmatched: 15. This CDR3 is built from 17 residues. The chain's CDR3 is CASSPRAAGVGGETQYF. The CDR3, as DNA: TGTGCCAGCAGCCCGAGGGCAGCGGGAGTAGGAGGAGAGACCCAGTACTTC.

The chain is built from TRBV9 and TRBJ2-1; 7 bases are a match to TRBD2. V trimming: 0 bases; J trimming: 5 bases; junction bases outside the gene matches: 5. This CDR3 is built from 15 residues. The germline CDR1 and CDR2 sequences are SGDLS and YYNGEE. CDR3 DNA sequence: TGTGCCAGCAGCGTAGGTGGAGCGGGGCACAATGAGCAGTTCTTC. It yields the protein CASSVGGAGHNEQFF.

This sequence joins TRBV30 and TRBJ1-1; possible D gene TRBD1, 5 bases. CDR3 length equals 11 residues. V lost 5 bases and J 10 bases, leaving 14 bases between the germline ends. Germline CDR1 and CDR2: GTSNPN and SVGIG (reference sequence). The CDR3 coding sequence is TGTGCCTGGGAGGCGGGGGGGGTAGCTTTCTTT. Residues: CAWEAGGVAFF.

The V gene is TRBV5-6, the J gene TRBJ2-3; TRBD2 agrees at 14 bases. J was trimmed by 5 bases and V by 1 base; bases with no gene match: 6. CDR3 size: 17 residues. Germline assignment: CDR1 SGHDT and CDR2 YYEEEE. The CDR3 loop reads CASSLRPTSGRGDTQYF. The CDR3 nucleotides are TGTGCCAGCAGCTTGAGACCGACTAGCGGGAGGGGAGATACGCAGTATTTT. The entire variable domain, with the rest obtained from reference TRBV5-6 and TRBJ2-3, is as follows: DAGVTQSPTHLIKTRGQQVTLRCSPKSGHDTVSWYQQALGQGPQFIFQYYEEEERQRGNFPDRFSGHQFPNYSSELNVNALLLGDSALYLCASSLRPTSGRGDTQYFGPGTRLTVL.

The V and J genes are TRBV7-9 and TRBJ2-7; D is ambiguous. This CDR3 is built from 13 residues. CDR1 and CDR2 (germline): SEHNR, FQNEAQ (reference sequence). The V gene lost 7 bases and the J gene lost 2 bases, with 12 bases spanning the gap. The CDR3 nucleotides read TGTGCCAGCACCGGCGAGCGCCCCTACGAGCAGTACTTC. Translated: CASTGERPYEQYF.

The genes are TRBV5-1 and TRBJ2-5, with D possibly matching TRBD1 (5 bases). Germline loops: CDR1 SGHRS, CDR2 YFSETQ. V was clipped by 0 bases and J by 5 bases, with 8 bases between them. The CDR3 has 13 residues. CDR3 in DNA: TGCGCCAGCAGCTTGGCCCAGGGCGAGACCCAGTACTTC. It is translated as CASSLAQGETQYF.